Each of the 8 T cell receptor beta chains below was sequenced from the same sample in a study of T cells in localized non-small cell lung cancer. Method: immunoSEQ multiplex PCR; TCRdb's copy keeps in-frame clones and lacks some. The sample has about 880 clones; around 20% are singletons. The sample here was normal lung tissue next to the tumor, taken before any cancer treatment. The origin of the receptors is a man between 40 and 70 years old with stage III squamous cell lung carcinoma.

This clone was detected a few times. The rearrangement joins TRBV6-1 to TRBJ2-3; 9 nucleotides align to TRBD2. The CDR3 length is 20 residues. V lost 0 bases to trimming and J lost 1 base; unmatched junction nucleotides: 14. CDR1 is MNHNS, CDR2 SASEGT, per germline. CDR3 sequence: CASSEAPGGTAGGRTDTQYF. In DNA form, the CDR3 reads TGTGCCAGCAGTGAAGCCCCAGGGGGAACAGCGGGGGGCCGCACAGATACGCAGTATTTT.

V is TRBV18 and J is TRBJ1-5, with D perhaps TRBD1 (6 bases). V was shortened by 6 bases and J by 4 bases, with 16 bases between the two germline ends. The CDR3 has 15 residues. The V gene's germline CDR1 is KGHSH and CDR2 LQKENI. The CDR3 region has the DNA TGTGCCAGCTCGCTCATACAGGGTGGAAATCAGCCCCAGCATTTT. This gives the protein CASSLIQGGNQPQHF.

This clone is large within its sample. The CDR3 coding sequence is TGTGCCAGCAGCCACAAGTTAGAGAGTAAAACTGAAGCTTTCTTT. Its protein product is CASSHKLESKTEAFF. The chain combines TRBV11-3 with TRBJ1-1; D gene uncertain. There are 15 residues in the CDR3. V was pared by 5 bases and J by 5 bases, with 18 bases between. Germline assignment: CDR1 SGHNT and CDR2 YENEEA.

By sample fraction, this clone is medium-sized. The J gene is TRBJ1-2, the V gene TRBV11-3; D might be TRBD1 (5 bases). Germline assignment: CDR1 SGHNT and CDR2 YENEEA. The V gene lost 1 base and the J gene lost 1 base, with 22 bases spanning the gap. The CDR3 loop spans 19 amino acids. This chain's CDR3 is CASSLGGETRTTHNYGYTF. The DNA for the CDR3 is TGTGCCAGCAGCTTAGGGGGGGAGACACGGACGACTCATAACTATGGCTACACCTTC. The full variable domain, in which reference TRBV11-3 and TRBJ1-2 provide the parts outside the CDR3, is EAGVVQSPRYKIIEKKQPVAFWCNPISGHNTLYWYLQNLGQGPELLIRYENEEAVDDSQLPKDRFSAERLKGVDSTLKIQPAELGDSAVYLCASSLGGETRTTHNYGYTFGSGTRLTVV.

This clone has a handful of counts. The chain employs TRBV18 and TRBJ2-7, with D perhaps matching TRBD2 (5 bases). Between the trimmed V and J ends, which lost 3 bases and 2 bases, there was a span of 14 bases. The CDR3 runs 15 residues. Germline-derived CDR1 and CDR2 are KGHSH and LQKENI. This chain's CDR3 is CASSPGSGDPYEQYF. The CDR3 region has the DNA TGTGCCAGCTCACCGGGCAGCGGAGACCCCTACGAGCAGTACTTC.

V usage is TRBV7-2 and J usage is TRBJ1-1, with a tentative D call TRBD1 (5 bases). This CDR3 is built from 13 residues. Trimming removed 4 bases from V and 6 bases from J, with 12 bases in between. CDR1 SGHTA and CDR2 FQGNSA come from the germline V gene. CDR3 in amino acids: CASSSLGGAEAFF. CDR3 bases: TGTGCCAGCAGCTCCCTCGGGGGGGCTGAAGCTTTCTTT.

The V gene is TRBV6-8, the J gene TRBJ1-5, with D possibly matching TRBD1 (6 bases). Germline CDR1 MNHGY, CDR2 SAAAGT. Trimming took off 4 bases at V and 3 bases at J, with 13 bases between the two ends. The CDR3 is made up of 15 amino acids. The CDR3, as DNA: TGTGCCAGCAGTTTTCCTACAGGGCCCAATCAGCCCCAGCATTTT. Translating gives CASSFPTGPNQPQHF.

This clone was seen a few times. The chain couples TRBV11-3 to TRBJ2-3, with a tentative D call TRBD1 (5 bases). Germline V lookup: CDR1 SGHNT, CDR2 YENEEA. This CDR3 is 15 amino acids long. The V end was cut by 6 bases, the J end by 2 bases, with 15 bases between. The CDR3 bases are TGTGCCAGCAGGACCTACAGGCAATCCACAGATACGCAGTATTTT. As protein: CASRTYRQSTDTQYF.